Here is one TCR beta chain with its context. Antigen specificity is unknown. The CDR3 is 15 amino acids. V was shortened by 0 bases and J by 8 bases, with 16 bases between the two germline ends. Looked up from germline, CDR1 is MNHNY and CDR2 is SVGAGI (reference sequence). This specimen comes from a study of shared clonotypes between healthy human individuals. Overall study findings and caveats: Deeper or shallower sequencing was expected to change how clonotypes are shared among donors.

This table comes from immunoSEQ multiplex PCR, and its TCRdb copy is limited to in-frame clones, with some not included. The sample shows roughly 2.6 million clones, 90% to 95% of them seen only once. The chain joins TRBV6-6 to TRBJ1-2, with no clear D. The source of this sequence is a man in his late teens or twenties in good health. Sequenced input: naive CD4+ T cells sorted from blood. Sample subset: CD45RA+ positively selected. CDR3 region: CASSYSNLLVKGYTF. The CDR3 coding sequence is TGTGCCAGCAGTTACTCGAACCTCTTAGTGAAGGGCTACACCTTC.